This T cell receptor (beta chain) was observed in a study of long-term antiretroviral therapy in people with HIV. General study findings and limits: Relative to transplant donor controls, diversity remained lower despite increasing after ART. Samples were collected from the mid-2000s to the late 2010s under possibly less effective ART regimens.

With survey level as its setting, the immunoSEQ assay was v3.0. Profiled with immunoSEQ multiplex PCR; TCRdb holds only in-frame clones, not every one. The sample comprises roughly 25,000 clones, over 90% of which are singletons, and over 9% rests with the top ten. Germline V lookup: CDR1 LNHDA, CDR2 SQIVND (reference sequence). The CDR3 covers 17 residues. V was pared by 5 bases and J by 9 bases, with 19 bases of the junction left unmatched. Of note for this clone: Its antigen remains unknown.

The sequences come from unsorted PBMCs, collected 7.6 years after starting antiretroviral therapy. The genes are TRBV19 and TRBJ2-4; 7 nucleotides match TRBD1. The origin of this receptor is a woman aged 40 to 50 with HIV. CDR3 DNA sequence: TGTGCCAGTAGTCCCACCCGCCCGACAGGGCGAGGGTCCATTCAGTACTTC. Its protein product is CASSPTRPTGRGSIQYF.